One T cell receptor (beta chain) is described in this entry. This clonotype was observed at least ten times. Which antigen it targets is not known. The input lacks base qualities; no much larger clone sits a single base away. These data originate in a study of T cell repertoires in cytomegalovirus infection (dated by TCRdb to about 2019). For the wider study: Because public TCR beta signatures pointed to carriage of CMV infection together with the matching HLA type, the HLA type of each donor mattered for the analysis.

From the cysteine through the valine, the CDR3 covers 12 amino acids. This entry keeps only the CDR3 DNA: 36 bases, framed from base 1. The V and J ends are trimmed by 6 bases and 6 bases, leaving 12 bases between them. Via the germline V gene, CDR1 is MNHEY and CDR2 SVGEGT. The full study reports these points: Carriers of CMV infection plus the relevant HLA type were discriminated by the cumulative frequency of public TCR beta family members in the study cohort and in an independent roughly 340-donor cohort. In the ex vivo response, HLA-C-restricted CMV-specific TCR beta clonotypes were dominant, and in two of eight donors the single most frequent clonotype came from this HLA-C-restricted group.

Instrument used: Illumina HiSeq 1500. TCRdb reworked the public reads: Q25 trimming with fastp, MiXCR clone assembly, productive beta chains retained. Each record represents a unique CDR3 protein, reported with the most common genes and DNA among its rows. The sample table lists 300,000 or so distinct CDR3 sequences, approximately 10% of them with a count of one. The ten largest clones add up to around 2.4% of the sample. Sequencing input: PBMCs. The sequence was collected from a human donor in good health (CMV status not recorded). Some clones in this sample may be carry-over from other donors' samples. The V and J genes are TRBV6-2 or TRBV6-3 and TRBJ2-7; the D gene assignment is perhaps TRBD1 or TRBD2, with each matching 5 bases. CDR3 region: CASRNPGSEQYV. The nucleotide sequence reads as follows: TGTGCCAGCAGAAACCCAGGGAGCGAGCAGTACGTC.